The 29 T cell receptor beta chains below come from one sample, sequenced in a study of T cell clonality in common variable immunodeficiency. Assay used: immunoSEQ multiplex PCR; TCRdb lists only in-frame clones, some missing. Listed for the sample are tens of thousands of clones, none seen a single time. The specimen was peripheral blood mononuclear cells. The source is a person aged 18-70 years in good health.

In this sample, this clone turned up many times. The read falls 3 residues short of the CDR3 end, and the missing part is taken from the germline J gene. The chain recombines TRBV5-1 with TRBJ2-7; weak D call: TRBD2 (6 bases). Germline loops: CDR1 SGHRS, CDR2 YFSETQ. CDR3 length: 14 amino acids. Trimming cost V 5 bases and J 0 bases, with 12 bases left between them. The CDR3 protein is CASSSRGFSYEQYF. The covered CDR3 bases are TGCGCCAGCAGTTCCCGGGGGTTCTCCTACGAG.

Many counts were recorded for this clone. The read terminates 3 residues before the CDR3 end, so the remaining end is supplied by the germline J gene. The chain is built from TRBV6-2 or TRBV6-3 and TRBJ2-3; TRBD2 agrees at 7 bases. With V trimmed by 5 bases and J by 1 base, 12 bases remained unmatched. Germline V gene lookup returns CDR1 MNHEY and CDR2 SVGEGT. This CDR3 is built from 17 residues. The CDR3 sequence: CASSPARSGARTDTQYF. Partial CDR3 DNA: TGTGCCAGCAGTCCGGCGCGGAGCGGGGCGCGCACAGATACG.

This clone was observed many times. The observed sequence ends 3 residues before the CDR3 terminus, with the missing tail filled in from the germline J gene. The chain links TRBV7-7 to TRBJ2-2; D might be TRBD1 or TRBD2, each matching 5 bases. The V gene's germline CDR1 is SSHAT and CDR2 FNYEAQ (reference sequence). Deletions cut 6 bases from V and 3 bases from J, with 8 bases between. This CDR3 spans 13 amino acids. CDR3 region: CASRGEHTGELFF. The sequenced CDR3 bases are TGTGCCAGCAGAGGGGAGCACACCGGGGAG.

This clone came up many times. This CDR3 reads CSAQGTGYTEAFF. The CDR3 bases that were read are TGCAGTGCCCAAGGGACAGGATACACTGAA. This chain joins TRBV20-1 and TRBJ1-1; 8 positions agree with TRBD1. The CDR3 is cut off 3 residues early in the read; its end comes from the germline J gene. Germline V gives CDR1 DFQATT, CDR2 SNEGSKA (reference sequence). The CDR3 has 13 residues. The V segment lost 6 bases and the J segment 3 bases; nucleotides outside the gene matches: 6.

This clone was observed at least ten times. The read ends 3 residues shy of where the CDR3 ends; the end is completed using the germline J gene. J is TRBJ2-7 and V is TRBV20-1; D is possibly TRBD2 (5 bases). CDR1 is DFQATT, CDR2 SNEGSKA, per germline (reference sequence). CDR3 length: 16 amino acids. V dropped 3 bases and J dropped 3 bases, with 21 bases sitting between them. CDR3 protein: CSASPLTRNHVYEQYF. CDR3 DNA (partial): TGCAGTGCTAGCCCCCTTACTAGAAACCACGTCTACGAG.

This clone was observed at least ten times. CDR3 sequence: CASSGLADNEQFF. The sequenced CDR3 bases are TGTGCCAGCAGCGGACTAGCGGACAATGAG. The rearrangement links TRBV7-6 to TRBJ2-1, with 10 bases identical to TRBD2. The observed sequence ends 3 residues before the CDR3 terminus, with the missing tail filled in from the germline J gene. The CDR3 consists of 13 residues. V lost 5 bases, J lost 5 bases, and 0 bases stayed unmatched. CDR1 and CDR2 (germline): SGHVS, FNYEAQ.

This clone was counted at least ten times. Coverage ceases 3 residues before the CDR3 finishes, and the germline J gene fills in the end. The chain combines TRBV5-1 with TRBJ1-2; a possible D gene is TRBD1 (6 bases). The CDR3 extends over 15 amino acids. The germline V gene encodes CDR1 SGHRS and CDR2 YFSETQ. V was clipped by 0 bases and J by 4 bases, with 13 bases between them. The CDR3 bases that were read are TGCGCCAGCAGCTTGGCCCCGGACAGTAGCTATGGC. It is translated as CASSLAPDSSYG. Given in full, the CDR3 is CASSLAPDSSYGYTF.

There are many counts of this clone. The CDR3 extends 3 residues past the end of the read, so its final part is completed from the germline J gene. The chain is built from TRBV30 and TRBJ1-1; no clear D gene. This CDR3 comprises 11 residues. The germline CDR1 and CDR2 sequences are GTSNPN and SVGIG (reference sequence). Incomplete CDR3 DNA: TGTGCCTGGAGTGTAGCCAGGGAA. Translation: CAWSVARE. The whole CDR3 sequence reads CAWSVAREAFF. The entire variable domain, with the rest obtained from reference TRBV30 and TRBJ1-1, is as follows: SQTIHQWPATLVQPVGSPLSLECTVEGTSNPNLYWYRQAAGRGLQLLFYSVGIGQISSEVPQNLSASRPQDRQFILSSKKLLLSDSGFYLCAWSVAREAFFGQGTRLTVV.

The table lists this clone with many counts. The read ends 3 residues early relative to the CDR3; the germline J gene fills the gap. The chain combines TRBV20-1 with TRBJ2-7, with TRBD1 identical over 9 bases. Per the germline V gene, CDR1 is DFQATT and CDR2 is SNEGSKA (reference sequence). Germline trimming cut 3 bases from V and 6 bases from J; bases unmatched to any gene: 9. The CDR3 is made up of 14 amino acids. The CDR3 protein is CSASIRTGEGEQYF. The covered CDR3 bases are TGCAGTGCTAGTATAAGGACAGGGGAGGGCGAG.

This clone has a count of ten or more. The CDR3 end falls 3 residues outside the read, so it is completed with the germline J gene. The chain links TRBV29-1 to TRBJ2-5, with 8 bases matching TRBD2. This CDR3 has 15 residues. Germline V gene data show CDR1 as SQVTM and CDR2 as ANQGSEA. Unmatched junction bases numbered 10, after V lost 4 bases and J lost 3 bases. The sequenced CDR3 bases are TGCAGCGTTGCCGGTGGGAGCGGGAGCGAAGAGACC. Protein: CSVAGGSGSEET. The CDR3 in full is CSVAGGSGSEETQYF.

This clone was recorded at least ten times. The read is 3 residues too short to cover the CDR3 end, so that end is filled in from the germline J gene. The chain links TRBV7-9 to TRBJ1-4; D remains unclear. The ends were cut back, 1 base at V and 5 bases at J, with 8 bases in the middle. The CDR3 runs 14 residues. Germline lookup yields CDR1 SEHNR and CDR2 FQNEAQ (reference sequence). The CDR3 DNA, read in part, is TGTGCCAGCAGCTTAGGAGGGCCAAATGAAAAA. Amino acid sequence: CASSLGGPNEK. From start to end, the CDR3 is CASSLGGPNEKLFF.

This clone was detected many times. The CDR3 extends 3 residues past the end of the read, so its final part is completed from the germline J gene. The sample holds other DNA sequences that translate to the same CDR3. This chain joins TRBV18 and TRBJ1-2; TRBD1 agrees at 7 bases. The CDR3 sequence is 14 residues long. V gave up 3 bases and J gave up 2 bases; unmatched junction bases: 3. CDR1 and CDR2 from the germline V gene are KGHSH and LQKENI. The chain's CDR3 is CASSPGQENYGYTF. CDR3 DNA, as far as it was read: TGTGCCAGCTCACCCGGACAGGAAAACTATGGC.

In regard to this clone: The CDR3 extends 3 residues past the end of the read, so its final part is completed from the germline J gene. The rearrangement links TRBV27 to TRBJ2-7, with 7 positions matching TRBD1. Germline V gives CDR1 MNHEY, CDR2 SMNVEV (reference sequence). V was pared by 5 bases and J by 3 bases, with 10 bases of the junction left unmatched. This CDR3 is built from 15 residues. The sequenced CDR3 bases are TGTGCCAGCAGTGGAACCGGGACAGCCAGCTACGAG. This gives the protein CASSGTGTASYE. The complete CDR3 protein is CASSGTGTASYEQYF.

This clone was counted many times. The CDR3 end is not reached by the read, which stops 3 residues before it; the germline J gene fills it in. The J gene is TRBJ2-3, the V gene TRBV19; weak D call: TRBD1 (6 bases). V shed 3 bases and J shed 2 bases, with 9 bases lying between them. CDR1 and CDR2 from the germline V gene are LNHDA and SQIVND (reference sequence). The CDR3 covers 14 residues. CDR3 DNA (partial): TGTGCCAGTAGTATCGCAGGGGACACAGATACG. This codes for CASSIAGDTDT. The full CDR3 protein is CASSIAGDTDTQYF. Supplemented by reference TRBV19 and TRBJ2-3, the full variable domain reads DGGITQSPKYLFRKEGQNVTLSCEQNLNHDAMYWYRQDPGQGLRLIYYSQIVNDFQKGDIAEGYSVSREKKESFPLTVTSAQKNPTAFYLCASSIAGDTDTQYFGPGTRLTVL.

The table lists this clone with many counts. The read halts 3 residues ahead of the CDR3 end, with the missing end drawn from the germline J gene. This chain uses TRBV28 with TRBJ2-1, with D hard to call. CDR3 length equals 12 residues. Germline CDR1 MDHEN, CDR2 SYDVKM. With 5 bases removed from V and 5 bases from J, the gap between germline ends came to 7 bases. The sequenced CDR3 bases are TGTGCCAGCAGTCCCCGGGACAATGAG. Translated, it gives CASSPRDNE. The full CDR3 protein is CASSPRDNEQFF.

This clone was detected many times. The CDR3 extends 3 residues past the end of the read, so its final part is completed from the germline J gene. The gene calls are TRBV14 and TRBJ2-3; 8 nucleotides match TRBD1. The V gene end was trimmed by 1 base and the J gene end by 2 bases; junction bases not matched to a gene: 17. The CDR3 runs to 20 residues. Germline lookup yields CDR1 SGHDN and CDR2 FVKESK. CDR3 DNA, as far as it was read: TGTGCCAGCAGCCAAGTTTATCCCGGACTGGACAGGGTGCCCACAGATACG. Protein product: CASSQVYPGLDRVPTDT. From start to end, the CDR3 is CASSQVYPGLDRVPTDTQYF.

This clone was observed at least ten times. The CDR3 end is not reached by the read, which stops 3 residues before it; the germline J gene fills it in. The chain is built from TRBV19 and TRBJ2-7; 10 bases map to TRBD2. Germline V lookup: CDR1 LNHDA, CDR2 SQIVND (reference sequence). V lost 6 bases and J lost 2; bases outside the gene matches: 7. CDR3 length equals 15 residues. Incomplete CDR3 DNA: TGTGCCAGTAGGAAATCACTAGCGGGGACCTACGAG. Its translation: CASRKSLAGTYE. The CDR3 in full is CASRKSLAGTYEQYF. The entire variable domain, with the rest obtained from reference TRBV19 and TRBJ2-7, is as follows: DGGITQSPKYLFRKEGQNVTLSCEQNLNHDAMYWYRQDPGQGLRLIYYSQIVNDFQKGDIAEGYSVSREKKESFPLTVTSAQKNPTAFYLCASRKSLAGTYEQYFGPGTRLTVT.

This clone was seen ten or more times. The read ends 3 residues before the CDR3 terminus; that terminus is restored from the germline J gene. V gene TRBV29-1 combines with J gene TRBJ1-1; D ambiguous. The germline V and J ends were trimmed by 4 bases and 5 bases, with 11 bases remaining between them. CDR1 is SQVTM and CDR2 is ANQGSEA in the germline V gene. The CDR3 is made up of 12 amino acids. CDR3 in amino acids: CSVAGAGTEAFF. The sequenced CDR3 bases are TGCAGCGTTGCCGGAGCGGGAACTGAA.

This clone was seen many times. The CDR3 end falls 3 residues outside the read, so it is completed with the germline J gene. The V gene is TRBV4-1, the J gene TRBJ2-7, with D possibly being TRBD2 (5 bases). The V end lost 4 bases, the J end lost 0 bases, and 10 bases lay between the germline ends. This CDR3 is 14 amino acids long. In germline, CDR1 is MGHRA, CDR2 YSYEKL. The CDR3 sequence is CASSRSSASYEQYF. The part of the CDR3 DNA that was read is TGCGCCAGCAGCCGGAGTAGCGCCTCCTACGAG.

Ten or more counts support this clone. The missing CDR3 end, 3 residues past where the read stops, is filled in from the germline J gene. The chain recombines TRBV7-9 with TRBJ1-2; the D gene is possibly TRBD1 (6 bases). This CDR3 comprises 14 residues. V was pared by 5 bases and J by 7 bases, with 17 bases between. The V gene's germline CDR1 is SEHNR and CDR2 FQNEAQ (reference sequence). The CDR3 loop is CASSPSRTEFGYTF. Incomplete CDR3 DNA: TGTGCCAGCAGCCCGAGTAGGACAGAATTTGGC.

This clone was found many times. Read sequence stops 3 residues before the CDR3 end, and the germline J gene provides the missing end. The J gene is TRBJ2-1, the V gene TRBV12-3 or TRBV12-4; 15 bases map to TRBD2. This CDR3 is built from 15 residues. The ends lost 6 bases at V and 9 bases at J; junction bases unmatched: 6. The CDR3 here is CASSYGLAGGVEQFF. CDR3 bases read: TGTGCCAGCAGCTATGGACTAGCGGGAGGGGTTGAG.

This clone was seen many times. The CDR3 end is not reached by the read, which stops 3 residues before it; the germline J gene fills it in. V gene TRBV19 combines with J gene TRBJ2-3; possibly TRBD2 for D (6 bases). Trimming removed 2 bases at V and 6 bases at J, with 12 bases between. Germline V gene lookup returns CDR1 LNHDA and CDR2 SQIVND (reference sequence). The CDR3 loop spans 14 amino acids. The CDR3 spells CASSITGRGDTQYF. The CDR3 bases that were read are TGTGCCAGTAGTATAACTGGTCGGGGGGATACG.

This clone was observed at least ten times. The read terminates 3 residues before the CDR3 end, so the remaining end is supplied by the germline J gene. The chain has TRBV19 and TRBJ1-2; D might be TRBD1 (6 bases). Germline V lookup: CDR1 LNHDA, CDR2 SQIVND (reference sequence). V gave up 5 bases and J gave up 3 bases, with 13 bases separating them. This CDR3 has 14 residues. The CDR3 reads CASSVGHGDYGYTF. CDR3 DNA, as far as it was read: TGTGCCAGTAGTGTGGGACACGGGGACTATGGC.

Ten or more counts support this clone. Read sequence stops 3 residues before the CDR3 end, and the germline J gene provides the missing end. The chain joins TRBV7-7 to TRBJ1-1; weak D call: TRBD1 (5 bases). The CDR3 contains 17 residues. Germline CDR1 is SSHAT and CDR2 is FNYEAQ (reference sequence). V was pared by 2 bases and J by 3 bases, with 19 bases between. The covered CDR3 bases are TGTGCCAGCAGCTTATGTAATCAGGGTAGGTTGGACACTGAA. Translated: CASSLCNQGRLDTE. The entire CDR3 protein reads CASSLCNQGRLDTEAFF.

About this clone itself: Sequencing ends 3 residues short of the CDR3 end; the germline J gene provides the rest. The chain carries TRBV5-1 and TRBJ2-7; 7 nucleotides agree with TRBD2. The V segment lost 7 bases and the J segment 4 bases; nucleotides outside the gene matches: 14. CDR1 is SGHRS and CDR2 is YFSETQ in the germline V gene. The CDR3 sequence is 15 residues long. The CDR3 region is CASAPGGGSLYEQYF. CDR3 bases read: TGCGCCAGCGCCCCCGGTGGCGGGAGCCTGTACGAG.

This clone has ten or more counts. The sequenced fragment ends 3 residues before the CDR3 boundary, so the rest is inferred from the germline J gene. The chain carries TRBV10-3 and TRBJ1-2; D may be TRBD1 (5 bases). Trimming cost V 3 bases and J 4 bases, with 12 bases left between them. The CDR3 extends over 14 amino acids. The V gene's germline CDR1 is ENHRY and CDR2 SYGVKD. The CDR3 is CAISDQGSTYGYTF. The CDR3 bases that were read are TGTGCCATCAGTGATCAGGGATCAACCTATGGC.

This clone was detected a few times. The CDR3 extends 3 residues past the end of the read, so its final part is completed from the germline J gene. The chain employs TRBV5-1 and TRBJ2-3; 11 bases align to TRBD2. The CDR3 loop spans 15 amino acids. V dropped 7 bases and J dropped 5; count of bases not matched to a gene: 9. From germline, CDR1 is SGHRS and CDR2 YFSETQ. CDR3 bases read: TGCGCCAGCGTTGCTAGCGGGAGGCAAGGAGATACG. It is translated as CASVASGRQGDT. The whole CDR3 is CASVASGRQGDTQYF.

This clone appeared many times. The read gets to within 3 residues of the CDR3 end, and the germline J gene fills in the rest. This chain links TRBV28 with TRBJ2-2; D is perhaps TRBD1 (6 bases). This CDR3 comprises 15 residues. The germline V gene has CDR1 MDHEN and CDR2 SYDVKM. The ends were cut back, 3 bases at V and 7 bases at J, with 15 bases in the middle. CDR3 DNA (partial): TGTGCCAGCAGTTTCAGGGGAATTGGTGGCGGGGAG. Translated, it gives CASSFRGIGGGE. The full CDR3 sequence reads CASSFRGIGGGELFF.

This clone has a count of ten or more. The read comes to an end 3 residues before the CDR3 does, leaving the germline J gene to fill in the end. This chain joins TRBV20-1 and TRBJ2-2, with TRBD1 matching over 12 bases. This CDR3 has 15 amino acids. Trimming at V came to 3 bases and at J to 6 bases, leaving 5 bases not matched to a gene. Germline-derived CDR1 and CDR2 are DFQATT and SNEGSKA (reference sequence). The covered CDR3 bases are TGCAGTGCTAGCGGGACAGGGGGCTTCTCCGGGGAG. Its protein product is CSASGTGGFSGE. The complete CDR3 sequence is CSASGTGGFSGELFF.